Below, one T cell receptor beta chain is given with its context. The repertoire was sequenced with immunoSEQ multiplex PCR; TCRdb's copy has only in-frame clones and lacks some. Among more than 300,000 clones, approximately 95% were seen once, and the ten largest hold 0.015% to 0.02%. The data were taken from a study of shared T cell receptors in the human thymus. This CDR3 contains 16 residues. Germline V gene lookup returns CDR1 MNHGY and CDR2 SAAAGT. V lost 0 bases and J lost 2, with 13 bases in between. The V gene is TRBV6-8, the J gene TRBJ1-2, with D unclear. The source of this sequence is a human donor. The specimen sequenced was thymocytes. In DNA form, the CDR3 reads TGTGCCAGCAGTTACTCGCGGCAAGGTAGAAACTATGGCTACACCTTC. Amino acid sequence: CASSYSRQGRNYGYTF.